This passage covers 19 T cell receptor beta chains from one sample sequenced in a study of blood T cells in healthy people across ages (dated by TCRdb to the mid-2010s). Receptor libraries were prepared by 5' RACE. Reads for this sample came from an Illumina HiSeq 2500. A second roughly 7 to 11 cycle PCR used a sample-barcoded 5' primer and a J-beta primer mix. The public reads were quality trimmed at Q25 with fastp and then assembled into clones with MiXCR by TCRdb, keeping productive beta chains. Entries are consolidated by CDR3 protein sequence, retaining the most common genes and DNA. The sample table shows 1,500,000 or so distinct CDR3 sequences, and roughly 59% are seen once. Of the sample, under 8.5% falls within the top ten clones. The sample was blood. These receptors all stem from a man younger than 30 in good health.

J is TRBJ2-3 and V is TRBV5-1, with 12 bases fitting TRBD1. Trimming at V came to 4 bases and at J to 0 bases, leaving 6 bases not matched to a gene. The germline V gene encodes CDR1 SGHRS and CDR2 YFSETQ. This CDR3 comprises 17 residues. The CDR3 reads CASSPGQGARSTDTQYF. The CDR3 region has the DNA TGCGCCAGCAGCCCGGGACAGGGGGCTCGTAGCACAGATACGCAGTATTTT.

This chain uses TRBV4-1 with TRBJ2-5, with 11 nucleotides matching TRBD2. Germline CDR1 is MGHRA and CDR2 is YSYEKL. This CDR3 spans 15 amino acids. The V and J ends lost 3 bases and 6 bases, in that order; junction bases with no gene match: 6. The CDR3 spells CASSQTRLAGKTQYF. CDR3 nucleotide sequence: TGCGCCAGCAGCCAGACCCGACTAGCGGGAAAGACCCAGTACTTC.

For the CDR3, the DNA is TGTGCCAGCAGCCAGGAGACTAGCGGGGTGTACGAGCAGTTCTTC. Protein sequence: CASSQETSGVYEQFF. V is TRBV4-2 and J is TRBJ2-1; 11 positions match TRBD2. The CDR3 spans 15 residues. The J segment lost 10 bases and the V segment lost 3 bases, leaving 8 bases of the junction unmatched. Germline V CDR1 and CDR2: LGHNA, YNFKEQ.

The chain has TRBV6-5 and TRBJ2-7; perhaps TRBD1 as D (6 bases). CDR1 and CDR2 (germline): MNHEY, SVGAGI. This CDR3 comprises 16 residues. V gave up 0 bases and J gave up 2 bases, with 14 bases separating them. Here the CDR3 DNA reads TGTGCCAGCAGTTACTCGAGTTACAGGGTGGCCTACGAGCAGTACTTC. Amino acids: CASSYSSYRVAYEQYF.

V usage is TRBV29-1 and J usage is TRBJ1-2, with a tentative D call TRBD1 (6 bases). Germline lookup yields CDR1 SQVTM and CDR2 ANQGSEA. Trimming left V 1 base short and J 4 bases short, with 10 bases between. The CDR3 contains 13 residues. The CDR3: CSVEVRGSYGYTF. CDR3 DNA: TGCAGCGTTGAAGTCAGGGGAAGCTATGGCTACACCTTC.

This clonotype was counted between two and nine times. The rearrangement uses TRBV4-1 and TRBJ2-7, with 7 bases identical to TRBD1. This CDR3 is built from 13 residues. Germline CDR1 reads MGHRA; CDR2 reads YSYEKL. V was pared by 0 bases and J by 8 bases, with 4 bases of the junction left unmatched. In nucleotides, the CDR3 is TGCGCCAGCAGCCAAGATTTAGGGGGCAAGCAGTACTTC. Protein sequence: CASSQDLGGKQYF.

The V and J genes are TRBV29-1 and TRBJ2-7; tentatively, D is TRBD2 (6 bases). The CDR3 covers 12 residues. The V gene's germline CDR1 is SQVTM and CDR2 ANQGSEA. Trimming took 3 bases from V and 5 from J, leaving 11 bases between them. CDR3 in DNA: TGCAGCGTTGATGGGGGGACGGACGAGCAGTACTTC. This sequence encodes CSVDGGTDEQYF.

This clonotype was seen a few times. The chain couples TRBV6-2 or TRBV6-3 to TRBJ1-2; D ambiguous. The CDR3 extends over 13 amino acids. Trimming took 5 bases from V and 2 from J, leaving 9 bases between them. Germline V gene data show CDR1 as MNHEY and CDR2 as SVGEGT. CDR3 region: CASSRYGNYGYTF. The CDR3 DNA reads TGTGCCAGCAGTCGGTACGGGAACTATGGCTACACCTTC.

The V and J genes are TRBV6-1 and TRBJ2-1, with 9 positions matching TRBD1. The germline CDR1 and CDR2 sequences are MNHNS and SASEGT. The CDR3 is made up of 17 amino acids. With V trimmed by 3 bases and J by 4 bases, 10 bases remained unmatched. CDR3 region: CASSEDRGRLAYNEQFF. The CDR3 DNA reads TGTGCCAGCAGTGAGGACAGGGGAAGGCTAGCGTACAATGAGCAGTTCTTC.

The chain uses TRBV6-5 and TRBJ1-2, with a tentative D call TRBD1 (5 bases). Germline values: CDR1 MNHEY, CDR2 SVGAGI. With 4 bases removed from V and 7 bases from J, the gap between germline ends came to 10 bases. The CDR3 totals 12 residues. The CDR3 coding sequence is TGTGCCAGCAGTTCCGGGGGGTGTGGCTACACCTTC. Translation: CASSSGGCGYTF.

J is TRBJ2-7 and V is TRBV21-1; the table names TRBD1, a call not compared with the DNA. TRBV21-1 is an annotated pseudogene. The CDR3 spans 15 residues. The CDR3 is CASSKNGGETYEQYF. The CDR3 DNA follows: TGTGCCAGCAGCAAAAATGGGGGAGAAACCTACGAGCAGTACTTC.

The chain employs TRBV5-1 and TRBJ1-1; D gene uncertain. V was pared by 5 bases and J by 1 base, with 9 bases between. Germline V gives CDR1 SGHRS, CDR2 YFSETQ. The CDR3 spans 13 residues. DNA for the CDR3: TGCGCCAGCAGTATTGAAGGGAACACTGAAGCTTTCTTT. Encoded protein: CASSIEGNTEAFF.

The chain joins TRBV12-3 or TRBV12-4 to TRBJ2-1; maybe TRBD2 (6 bases). Trimming cost V 7 bases and J 5 bases, with 18 bases left between them. This CDR3 is 15 amino acids long. Here the CDR3 DNA reads TGTGCCAGCAAGAGGTTTAGCGGTTCAGACAATGAGCAGTTCTTC. The encoded protein is CASKRFSGSDNEQFF.

The V gene is TRBV6-5, the J gene TRBJ1-4; the D gene is possibly TRBD1 (6 bases). Trimming removed 6 bases at V and 7 bases at J, with 18 bases between. The CDR3 covers 15 residues. CDR1 and CDR2 (germline): MNHEY, SVGAGI. CDR3 in DNA: TGTGCCAGCAGCCGTGGACAGTCTGAGGGTGAAAAACTGTTTTTT. This codes for CASSRGQSEGEKLFF.

As concerns this clonotype: One junction end does not reproduce the germline sequence, and a read error may be involved. The rearrangement links TRBV14 to TRBJ1-2, with 8 bases fitting TRBD1. The CDR3 has 15 amino acids. Per the germline V gene, CDR1 is SGHDN and CDR2 is FVKESK. CDR3 bases: TGTGCCAGCAGCCCGCACCGGACAGGGTCCTATGGCCACACCTTC. It codes for CASSPHRTGSYGHTF.

The chain links TRBV20-1 to TRBJ1-6, with 9 positions matching TRBD1. Unmatched junction bases numbered 10, after V lost 1 base and J lost 0 bases. This CDR3 has 19 amino acids. Germline V gene data show CDR1 as DFQATT and CDR2 as SNEGSKA (reference sequence). The CDR3 reads CSARGLTGGAGSYNSPLHF. CDR3 coding DNA: TGCAGTGCTAGAGGTCTGACAGGGGGTGCCGGCTCCTATAATTCACCCCTCCACTTT.

Details on this clonotype: The junction shows a germline mismatch at one end, possibly a read error. The CDR3 DNA is TGTGCCAGCAGTTGGGGGGCCGGGTTCACAAATACGCAGTATTTT. This codes for CASSWGAGFTNTQYF. V and J are TRBV27 and TRBJ2-3; possibly TRBD1 or TRBD2 for D (6 bases each). The length of the CDR3 is 15 residues. Germline CDR1 reads MNHEY; CDR2 reads SMNVEV (reference sequence).

The rearrangement joins TRBV27 to TRBJ1-2; D unclear. V was clipped by 5 bases and J by 4 bases, with 14 bases between them. This CDR3 region has 14 residues. The germline gives CDR1 MNHEY, CDR2 SMNVEV (reference sequence). In nucleotides, the CDR3 is TGTGCCAGCAGTCCCTCGGGGTGGGGCTATGGCTACACCTTC. It encodes CASSPSGWGYGYTF.

This chain uses TRBV20-1 with TRBJ2-7; D possibly corresponds to TRBD1 (6 bases). The CDR3 totals 14 residues. Germline V gives CDR1 DFQATT, CDR2 SNEGSKA (reference sequence). Trimming pared 2 bases from V and 2 bases from J, leaving 13 bases between. The CDR3 DNA follows: TGCAGTGCTAGACCTCTAGACAGGACCTACGAGCAGTACTTC. Its translation: CSARPLDRTYEQYF.